This TCR beta chain comes out of a study of control samples from healthy donors and cancer patients. Trimming removed 2 bases from V and 4 bases from J, with 14 bases in between. Germline V gives CDR1 ENHRY, CDR2 SYGVKD. The CDR3 sequence is 15 residues long. Produced via immunoSEQ multiplex PCR; TCRdb's table is partial and in-frame only. This table has about 68,000 clones, 75% to 85% appearing once. The receptor comes from a man in his 60s in good health. The chain joins TRBV10-3 to TRBJ2-5; TRBD2 is a possible D gene (6 bases). Sequenced input: blood. The chain's CDR3 is CAISERGLAVETQYF. In DNA form, the CDR3 reads TGTGCCATCAGTGAGAGGGGTTTAGCGGTAGAGACCCAGTACTTC.